These 14 T cell receptor beta chains were all obtained from the same sample, sequenced in a study of blood T cells in healthy people across ages. Using a J-beta primer mix together with a sample-barcoded 5' primer, a second PCR was run for about 6 to 11 cycles. TCRdb called the 5' RACE reads again in MiXCR, with one record for every CDR3 protein. The sample holds 800,000 to 950,000 distinct CDR3 sequences; 25% to 30% are singletons and the top ten take approximately 10%. The same sample was also studied in work on T cells of mothers and their children.

Sequenced input: blood. All receptors derive from a woman aged 40 to 55 in good health.

The rearrangement links TRBV7-2 to TRBJ1-4; D is uncertain. There are 14 residues in the CDR3. Deletions cut 4 bases from V and 10 bases from J, with 16 bases between. Germline CDR1 is SGHTA and CDR2 is FQGNSA. The CDR3 DNA reads TGTACCAGCAGCTCTGACGGTCTCGTCCGAAAACTGTTTTTT. As protein: CTSSSDGLVRKLFF.

The gene calls are TRBV10-3 and TRBJ2-2; D not resolved. V dropped 10 bases and J dropped 3 bases, with 18 bases sitting between them. In germline, CDR1 is ENHRY, CDR2 SYGVKD. The length of the CDR3 is 15 residues. The chain's CDR3 is CATSGRGSDTGELFF. Written as DNA, the CDR3 is TGTGCCACCTCCGGGCGTGGCTCGGACACCGGGGAGCTGTTTTTT.

This chain uses TRBV28 with TRBJ1-1; no clear D gene. The CDR3 runs 13 residues. V was cut by 5 bases and J by 7 bases, with 14 bases left in between. Germline V gene data show CDR1 as MDHEN and CDR2 as SYDVKM. The CDR3 loop is CASSPGPIHEAFF. CDR3 DNA: TGTGCCAGCAGTCCAGGACCGATCCATGAAGCTTTCTTT.

This clonotype has more than one count but fewer than ten. V and J are TRBV10-3 and TRBJ2-3; TRBD2 might be the D (5 bases). Trimming stripped 0 bases from V and 0 bases from J, with 7 bases between. The CDR3 loop spans 15 amino acids. The V gene's germline CDR1 is ENHRY and CDR2 SYGVKD. The CDR3 loop is CAISESSGSTDTQYF. For the CDR3, the DNA is TGTGCCATCAGTGAGTCATCGGGGAGCACAGATACGCAGTATTTT.

For this clonotype: It may be a read error: a sequence one base away is much more abundant. The chain employs TRBV28 and TRBJ2-4; 10 bases map to TRBD1. Germline V CDR1 and CDR2: MDHEN, SYDVKM. The CDR3 sequence is 14 residues long. The junction had 7 bases not matched to a gene; V was cut back by 6 bases and J by 8 bases. The CDR3 loop is CASRLEGQGYIQYF. As DNA, the CDR3 is TGTGCCAGCAGGTTAGAGGGACAGGGGTACATTCAGTACTTC.

The gene calls are TRBV20-1 and TRBJ2-5; 10 bases line up with TRBD1. Germline trimming cut 5 bases from V and 2 bases from J; bases unmatched to any gene: 5. CDR1 DFQATT and CDR2 SNEGSKA come from the germline V gene (reference sequence). The CDR3 is 14 residues long. This chain's CDR3 is CSASAGQGQETQYF. The CDR3 DNA sequence: TGCAGTGCTTCGGCGGGACAGGGGCAAGAGACCCAGTACTTC.

This clonotype appeared a few times. CDR3 protein: CASSEGGSGGQETQYF. In nucleotides, the CDR3 is TGTGCCAGCAGTGAGGGGGGTAGCGGGGGCCAAGAGACCCAGTACTTC. The V and J genes are TRBV2 and TRBJ2-5; 9 positions agree with TRBD2. V lost 3 bases to trimming and J lost 1 base; unmatched junction nucleotides: 6. The CDR3 covers 16 residues. Per the germline V gene, CDR1 is SNHLY and CDR2 is FYNNEI.

As regards this clonotype: A read error may explain this, as a much larger clone is one base away. The rearrangement links TRBV12-3 or TRBV12-4 to TRBJ1-6, with a weak D call TRBD1 (5 bases). This CDR3 has 14 residues. CDR3 in amino acids: CVSRTLSYNSPLHF. CDR3 in DNA: TGTGTCAGCAGGACATTGTCCTATAATTCACCCCTCCACTTT.

This clonotype came up many times. The chain carries TRBV9 and TRBJ2-5; TRBD1 is a possible D gene (5 bases). This CDR3 comprises 15 residues. Trimming removed 0 bases from V and 2 bases from J, with 11 bases in between. Germline V gives CDR1 SGDLS, CDR2 YYNGEE. This CDR3 is CASSVDGRGQETQYF. The CDR3 bases are TGTGCCAGCAGCGTAGATGGTAGGGGTCAAGAGACCCAGTACTTC. The whole variable domain, remainder taken from reference TRBV9 and TRBJ2-5, is DSGVTQTPKHLITATGQRVTLRCSPRSGDLSVYWYQQSLDQGLQFLIQYYNGEERAKGNILERFSAQQFPDLHSELNLSSLELGDSALYFCASSVDGRGQETQYFGPGTRLLVL.

This clonotype came up many times. V and J are TRBV9 and TRBJ2-5; maybe TRBD2 (5 bases). Germline-derived CDR1 and CDR2 are SGDLS and YYNGEE. V gave up 0 bases and J gave up 10 bases, with 16 bases separating them. The CDR3 length is 14 residues. The CDR3 bases are TGTGCCAGCAGCGTAGTGGCTGGCGCAGGAGGCCAGTACTTC. It is translated as CASSVVAGAGGQYF.

The CDR3 is CASSFRRGGYTF. The CDR3 nucleotides read TGTGCCAGCAGCTTCAGGCGCGGTGGCTACACCTTC. The chain joins TRBV7-2 to TRBJ1-2; the D is unclear. This CDR3 has 12 amino acids. V was cut by 3 bases and J by 7 bases, with 9 bases left in between. Looked up from germline, CDR1 is SGHTA and CDR2 is FQGNSA.

This clonotype has at least ten counts. V and J are TRBV20-1 and TRBJ2-1; unclear D gene. This CDR3 comprises 14 residues. Germline V lookup: CDR1 DFQATT, CDR2 SNEGSKA (reference sequence). Trimming took off 3 bases at V and 6 bases at J, with 15 bases between the two ends. The CDR3: CSARYRQGRNEQFF. Here the CDR3 DNA reads TGCAGTGCTAGGTACCGGCAAGGACGCAATGAGCAGTTCTTC.

Remarks on this clonotype: This may be a read error: a much more frequent sequence differs by one nucleotide. This chain connects TRBV24-1 to TRBJ2-5; 7 nucleotides match TRBD1. J lost 2 bases, V lost 5 bases, and 7 bases had no gene match. The germline V gene has CDR1 KGHDR and CDR2 SFDVKD. The CDR3 runs to 15 residues. The CDR3 DNA sequence: TGTGCCACCAGTGGTCCGACAGGGATGCAAGAGACCCAGTACTTC. Translated: CATSGPTGMQETQYF.

The chain recombines TRBV28 with TRBJ1-1; 7 bases are a match to TRBD1. Germline V gene sequence: CDR1 MDHEN, CDR2 SYDVKM. V was clipped by 1 base and J by 0 bases; unmatched bases: 2. This CDR3 spans 15 amino acids. The CDR3 sequence: CASSLLTGLNTEAFF. The CDR3 DNA reads TGTGCCAGCAGTTTATTGACAGGGTTGAACACTGAAGCTTTCTTT. The whole variable domain, remainder taken from reference TRBV28 and TRBJ1-1, is DVKVTQSSRYLVKRTGEKVFLECVQDMDHENMFWYRQDPGLGLRLIYFSYDVKMKEKGDIPEGYSVSREKKERFSLILESASTNQTSMYLCASSLLTGLNTEAFFGQGTRLTVV.